Below are 21 T cell receptor beta chains sequenced from a single sample in a study of blood T cell repertoires in COVID-19. The data were produced by immunoSEQ multiplex PCR, yet TCRdb's version contains in-frame clones alone and is incomplete. Among under 40,000 clones, 65% to 90% were seen once, and the ten largest hold 5.5% to 6.5%. Sequencing input: peripheral blood. The receptors shown here come from an elderly woman with active or convalescent COVID-19.

The rearrangement links TRBV7-8 to TRBJ2-5, with 9 bases identical to TRBD2. With V trimmed by 3 bases and J by 3 bases, 5 bases remained unmatched. CDR1 and CDR2 from the germline V gene are SGHVS and FQNEAQ. The CDR3 is made up of 15 amino acids. The CDR3 DNA reads TGTGCCAGCAGCTTCTTTAGCGGGAGCGAAGAGACCCAGTACTTC. Amino acids: CASSFFSGSEETQYF.

The V gene is TRBV4-2, the J gene TRBJ1-6; D is possibly TRBD1 (6 bases). This CDR3 region has 14 residues. Germline V CDR1 and CDR2: LGHNA, YNFKEQ. V lost 4 bases and J 6 bases, leaving 10 bases between the germline ends. The CDR3 DNA reads as TGTGCCAGCAGCCCCAGGACAGCTAATTCACCCCTCCACTTT. Its translation is CASSPRTANSPLHF.

This clone was detected only once. The chain couples TRBV7-8 to TRBJ2-1, with 8 bases identical to TRBD2. CDR3 length equals 15 residues. The J segment lost 7 bases and the V segment lost 1 base, leaving 6 bases of the junction unmatched. Germline V gives CDR1 SGHVS, CDR2 FQNEAQ. CDR3 sequence (DNA): TGTGCCAGCAGCTTAGGGCGGGGGGCCCCAAATGAGCAGTTCTTC. This encodes CASSLGRGAPNEQFF.

The V and J genes are TRBV6-5 and TRBJ1-6; TRBD1 might be the D (5 bases). Germline loops: CDR1 MNHEY, CDR2 SVGAGI. The CDR3 covers 13 residues. V lost 7 bases, J lost 8 bases, and 12 bases lay in between. Here the CDR3 reads CASMPGTYSPLHF. The CDR3 coding sequence is TGTGCCAGCATGCCAGGGACTTATTCACCCCTCCACTTT.

The chain carries TRBV14 and TRBJ2-6; D gene unclear. In germline, CDR1 is SGHDN, CDR2 FVKESK. Trimming took off 0 bases at V and 0 bases at J, with 15 bases between the two ends. The CDR3 is made up of 19 amino acids. For the CDR3, the DNA is TGTGCCAGCAGCCAAGATGGAGACCGGCGGTTCTCTGGGGCCAACGTCCTGACTTTC. This gives the protein CASSQDGDRRFSGANVLTF.

The chain links TRBV5-1 to TRBJ2-3; TRBD1 matches at 8 bases. Trimming at V came to 2 bases and at J to 4 bases, leaving 6 bases not matched to a gene. The CDR3 is 15 residues long. Germline V CDR1 and CDR2: SGHRS, YFSETQ. The CDR3 DNA reads TGCGCCAGCAGCTTAGCGCAGGGGGCCGCAGATACGCAGTATTTT. Translating gives CASSLAQGAADTQYF.

The chain couples TRBV12-5 to TRBJ2-3; TRBD2 matches 13 bases. The CDR3 runs 18 residues. Germline V gene sequence: CDR1 LGHNT, CDR2 FRNRAP. Trimming removed 5 bases from V and 2 bases from J; junction bases left unmatched: 10. The CDR3 loop is CASGNTRTSGGTTDTQYF. The CDR3 DNA is TGTGCTAGTGGTAATACTCGGACTAGCGGGGGAACCACAGATACGCAGTATTTT.

Here the CDR3 DNA reads TGCAGCGTTCGCGGGGGGGGAAACTATGGCTACACCTTC. It translates to CSVRGGGNYGYTF. The chain carries TRBV29-1 and TRBJ1-2, with D maybe TRBD1 (5 bases). The CDR3 sequence is 13 residues long. Between the trimmed V and J ends, which lost 5 bases and 2 bases, there was a span of 12 bases. Germline V gives CDR1 SQVTM, CDR2 ANQGSEA.

The chain recombines TRBV9 with TRBJ2-2; perhaps TRBD2 as D (5 bases). V shed 4 bases and J shed 1 base, with 14 bases lying between them. The CDR3 loop spans 16 amino acids. The germline V gene has CDR1 SGDLS and CDR2 YYNGEE. The CDR3 reads CASSPRERLNTGELFF. The CDR3 coding sequence is TGTGCCAGCAGCCCCCGAGAGCGGTTGAACACCGGGGAGCTGTTTTTT.

The chain employs TRBV7-8 and TRBJ1-1; weak D call: TRBD1 (5 bases). Germline V gene data show CDR1 as SGHVS and CDR2 as FQNEAQ. This CDR3 comprises 14 residues. V lost 0 bases and J 4 bases, leaving 9 bases between the germline ends. As DNA, the CDR3 is TGTGCCAGCAGCTTAGCCTCGGGGGGCACTGAAGCTTTCTTT. Translated: CASSLASGGTEAFF. The entire variable domain, with the rest obtained from reference TRBV7-8 and TRBJ1-1, is as follows: GAGVSQSPRYKVAKRGQDVALRCDPISGHVSLFWYQQALGQGPEFLTYFQNEAQLDKSGLPSDRFFAERPEGSVSTLKIQRTQQEDSAVYLCASSLASGGTEAFFGQGTRLTVV.

The gene calls are TRBV19 and TRBJ1-1; D uncertain. V was shortened by 6 bases and J by 6 bases, with 14 bases between the two germline ends. CDR3 length: 13 amino acids. The germline gives CDR1 LNHDA, CDR2 SQIVND (reference sequence). The CDR3 here is CASSPGRRSEAFF. Written as DNA, the CDR3 is TGTGCCAGTAGCCCAGGTCGCAGGTCTGAAGCTTTCTTT.

The V call is TRBV5-1, the J call TRBJ2-1; possibly TRBD1 for D (5 bases). Germline V CDR1 and CDR2: SGHRS, YFSETQ. Trimming took 7 bases from V and 10 from J, leaving 24 bases between them. CDR3 length equals 15 residues. In nucleotides, the CDR3 is TGCGCCAGCTCTCTCGGGCAGGGCATGGCGTGGGAGCAGTTCTTC. This sequence encodes CASSLGQGMAWEQFF.

The chain joins TRBV2 to TRBJ1-5; D might be TRBD1 (5 bases). This CDR3 region has 13 residues. In germline, CDR1 is SNHLY, CDR2 FYNNEI. The V end was cut by 9 bases, the J end by 5 bases, with 14 bases between. CDR3 sequence reads: CASNLQTDQPQHF. The CDR3 DNA is TGTGCCAGTAACTTACAGACAGATCAGCCCCAGCATTTT.

The V call is TRBV19, the J call TRBJ1-4; 8 bases map to TRBD1. The germline CDR1 and CDR2 sequences are LNHDA and SQIVND (reference sequence). The CDR3 contains 16 residues. Trimming at V came to 3 bases and at J to 3 bases, leaving 6 bases not matched to a gene. The CDR3 nucleotides are TGTGCCAGTAGTATCCAGGGGGCATCGGCTAATGAAAAACTGTTTTTT. It encodes CASSIQGASANEKLFF.

This clone has a single count. The J gene is TRBJ1-3, the V gene TRBV19, with 7 bases aligning to TRBD1. V lost 5 bases and J lost 10; bases outside the gene matches: 8. The CDR3 runs 13 residues. CDR1 is LNHDA, CDR2 SQIVND, per germline (reference sequence). The CDR3 region has the DNA TGTGCCAGTAGTGCCACAGGGGTCAGGACCATATATTTT. Its protein product is CASSATGVRTIYF.

V is TRBV28 and J is TRBJ2-7, with 15 nucleotides matching TRBD2. V trimming: 5 bases; J trimming: 5 bases; junction bases outside the gene matches: 13. The CDR3 is 18 residues long. Germline CDR1 reads MDHEN; CDR2 reads SYDVKM. CDR3 nucleotide sequence: TGTGCCAGCAGTCACGGACTAGCGGGAGGGCAGGTCCGGAACGAGCAGTACTTC. Its protein is CASSHGLAGGQVRNEQYF.

This chain uses TRBV19 with TRBJ1-4; tentatively, D is TRBD1 (6 bases). The CDR3 runs 15 residues. V lost 5 bases, J lost 3 bases, and 13 bases lay in between. CDR1 and CDR2 from the germline V gene are LNHDA and SQIVND (reference sequence). CDR3 coding DNA: TGTGCCAGTAGTTCTGGACAGCTTTCTAATGAAAAACTGTTTTTT. It encodes CASSSGQLSNEKLFF.

The gene calls are TRBV18 and TRBJ1-5; 7 bases are a match to TRBD1. The CDR3 runs to 16 residues. V dropped 5 bases and J dropped 3; count of bases not matched to a gene: 10. From germline, CDR1 is KGHSH and CDR2 LQKENI. CDR3 in amino acids: CASSTQDRSNNQPQHF. The DNA of the CDR3 is TGTGCCAGCTCAACGCAGGACAGGTCTAACAATCAGCCCCAGCATTTT.

The genes are TRBV18 and TRBJ1-3; D perhaps matches TRBD1 (5 bases). Trimming shortened V by 3 bases and J by 0 bases, and 9 bases separated the two germline ends. The length of the CDR3 is 15 residues. CDR1 KGHSH and CDR2 LQKENI come from the germline V gene. The CDR3 nucleotides read TGTGCCAGCTCACCGGACATTTCCTCTGGAAACACCATATATTTT. As protein: CASSPDISSGNTIYF.

As for this clone: The junction shows a germline mismatch at one end, possibly a read error. V gene TRBV28 combines with J gene TRBJ2-2; 9 nucleotides match TRBD2. The CDR3 has 15 residues. CDR1 and CDR2 (germline): MDHEN, SYDVKM. The CDR3 bases are TGTGCCAGCAGAACGGCTAGCGGGAACGCCGGGGAGCTGTTTTTT. Its translation is CASRTASGNAGELFF.

The chain uses TRBV5-1 and TRBJ1-3, with TRBD1 matching 10 bases. This CDR3 is built from 17 residues. J was trimmed by 2 bases and V by 2 bases; bases with no gene match: 7. The V gene's germline CDR1 is SGHRS and CDR2 YFSETQ. The CDR3 nucleotides are TGCGCCAGCAGCTTAGCGACAGGGGGCGCAGCTGGAAACACCATATATTTT. Translation gives CASSLATGGAAGNTIYF. The full variable domain, in which reference TRBV5-1 and TRBJ1-3 provide the parts outside the CDR3, is KAGVTQTPRYLIKTRGQQVTLSCSPISGHRSVSWYQQTPGQGLQFLFEYFSETQRNKGNFPGRFSGRQFSNSRSEMNVSTLELGDSALYLCASSLATGGAAGNTIYFGEGSWLTVV.